This TCR beta chain was sequenced in a study of CD8+ T cells in alopecia areata. Looking at the study overall: For treated patients, severity scores reflected the percentage of scalp area affected. Overall study results and limits: Among the 100 top clones, expanded CD8+ clones, like scalp clonality, were significantly decreased by tofacitinib.

The treatment denotes: oral pan-JAK inhibitor, 5-10 mg twice daily. Sampling of alopecia areata patients yielded lesional scalp punch biopsies as well as peripheral blood. Regarding this clone: Antigen: not known.

cDNA serving as the sequencing template came from extracted, reverse transcribed RNA. Clones were read by immunoSEQ multiplex PCR, and TCRdb kept only the in-frame ones, dropping some. The profile shows 95,000 to 150,000 clones, 53% of them singletons. CDR1 SQVTM and CDR2 ANQGSEA come from the germline V gene. The germline V and J ends were trimmed by 7 bases and 6 bases, with 17 bases remaining between them. This CDR3 is built from 13 residues. V gene TRBV29-1 combines with J gene TRBJ2-3; TRBD1 or TRBD2 may be the D gene (5 bases each). The sample consisted of CD4+ T cells sorted from blood, taken at week 4, from a patient treated with tofacitinib. The sequence was collected from a human donor with alopecia areata. CDR3 protein: CSGDRPSADTQYF. The CDR3 DNA sequence: TGCAGCGGGGACCGACCCTCCGCCGATACGCAGTATTTT.